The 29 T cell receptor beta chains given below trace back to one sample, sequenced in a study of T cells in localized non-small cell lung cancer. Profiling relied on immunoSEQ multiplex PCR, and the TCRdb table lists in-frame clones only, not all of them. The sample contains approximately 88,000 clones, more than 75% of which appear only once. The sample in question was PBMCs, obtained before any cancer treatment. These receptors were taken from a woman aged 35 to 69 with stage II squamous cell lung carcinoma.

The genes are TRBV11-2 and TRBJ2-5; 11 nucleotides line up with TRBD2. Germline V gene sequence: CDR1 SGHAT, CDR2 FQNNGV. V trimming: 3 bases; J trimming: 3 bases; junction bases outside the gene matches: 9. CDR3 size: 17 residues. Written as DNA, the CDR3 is TGTGCCAGCAGCTTGGGACTAGCGGAAGTTTTTAAAGAGACCCAGTACTTC. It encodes CASSLGLAEVFKETQYF.

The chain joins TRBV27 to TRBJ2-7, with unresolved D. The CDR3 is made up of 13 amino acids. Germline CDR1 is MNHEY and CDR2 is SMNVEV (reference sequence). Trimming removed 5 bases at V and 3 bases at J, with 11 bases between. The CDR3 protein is CASSTFENYEQYF. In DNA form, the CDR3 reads TGTGCCAGCAGTACCTTCGAGAACTACGAGCAGTACTTC.

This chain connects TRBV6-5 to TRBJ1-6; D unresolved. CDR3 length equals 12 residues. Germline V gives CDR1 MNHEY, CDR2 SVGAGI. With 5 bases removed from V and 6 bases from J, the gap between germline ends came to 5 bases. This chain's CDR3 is CASSKTNSPLHF. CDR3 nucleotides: TGTGCCAGCAGTAAGACTAATTCACCCCTCCACTTT.

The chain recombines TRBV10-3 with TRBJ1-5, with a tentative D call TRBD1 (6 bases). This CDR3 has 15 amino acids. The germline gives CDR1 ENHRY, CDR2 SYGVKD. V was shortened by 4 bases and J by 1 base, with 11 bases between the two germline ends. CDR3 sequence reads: CAISAGGASNQPQHF. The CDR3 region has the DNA TGTGCCATCAGTGCCGGGGGGGCAAGCAATCAGCCCCAGCATTTT.

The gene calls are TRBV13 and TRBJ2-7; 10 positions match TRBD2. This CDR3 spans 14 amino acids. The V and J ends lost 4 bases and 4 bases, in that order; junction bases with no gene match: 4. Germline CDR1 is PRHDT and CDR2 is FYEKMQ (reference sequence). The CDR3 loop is CASSSSGSRYEQYF. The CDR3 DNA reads TGTGCCAGCAGCTCTAGCGGGAGTCGGTACGAGCAGTACTTC.

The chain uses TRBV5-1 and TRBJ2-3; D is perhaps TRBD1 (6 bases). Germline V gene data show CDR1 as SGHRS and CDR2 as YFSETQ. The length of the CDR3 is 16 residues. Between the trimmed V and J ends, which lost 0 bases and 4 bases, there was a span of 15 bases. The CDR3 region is CASSLGTGYGSDTQYF. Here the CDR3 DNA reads TGCGCCAGCAGCTTGGGAACAGGGTACGGGTCAGATACGCAGTATTTT.

The CDR3 region is CASSIVQGSGANVLTF. The CDR3 DNA reads as TGTGCCAGTAGTATAGTCCAGGGTTCTGGGGCCAACGTCCTGACTTTC. The chain couples TRBV19 to TRBJ2-6; weak D call: TRBD1 (5 bases). There are 16 residues in the CDR3. Trimming removed 1 base at V and 1 base at J, with 8 bases between. Germline-derived CDR1 and CDR2 are LNHDA and SQIVND (reference sequence).

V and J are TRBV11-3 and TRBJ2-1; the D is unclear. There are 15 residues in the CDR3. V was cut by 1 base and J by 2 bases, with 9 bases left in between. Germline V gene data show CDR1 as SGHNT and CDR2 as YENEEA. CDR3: CASSLGTVTYNEQFF. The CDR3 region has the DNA TGTGCCAGCAGCTTAGGAACAGTTACCTACAATGAGCAGTTCTTC.

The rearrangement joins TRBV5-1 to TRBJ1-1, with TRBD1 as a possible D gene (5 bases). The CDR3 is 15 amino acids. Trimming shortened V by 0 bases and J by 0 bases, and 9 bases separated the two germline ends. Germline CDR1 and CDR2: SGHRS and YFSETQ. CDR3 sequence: CASSLDGGLNTEAFF. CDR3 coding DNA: TGCGCCAGCAGCTTGGACGGGGGTCTGAACACTGAAGCTTTCTTT.

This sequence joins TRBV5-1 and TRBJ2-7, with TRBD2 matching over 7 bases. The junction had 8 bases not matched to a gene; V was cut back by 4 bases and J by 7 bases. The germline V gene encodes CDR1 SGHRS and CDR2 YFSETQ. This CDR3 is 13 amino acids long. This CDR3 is CASSSREEGEQYF. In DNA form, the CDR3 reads TGCGCCAGCAGCAGCCGGGAGGAAGGGGAGCAGTACTTC.

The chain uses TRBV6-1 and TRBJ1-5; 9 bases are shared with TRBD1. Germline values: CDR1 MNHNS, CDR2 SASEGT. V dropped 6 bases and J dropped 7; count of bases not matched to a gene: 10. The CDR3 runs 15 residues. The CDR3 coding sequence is TGTGCCAGCAGAGGGACAGGGAGCTTGCGGCAGCCCCAGCATTTT. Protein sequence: CASRGTGSLRQPQHF.

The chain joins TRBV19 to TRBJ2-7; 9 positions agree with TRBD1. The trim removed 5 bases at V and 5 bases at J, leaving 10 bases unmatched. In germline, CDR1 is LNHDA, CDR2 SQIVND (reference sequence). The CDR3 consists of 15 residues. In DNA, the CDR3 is TGTGCCAGTAGTGAGACCGGGACAGGGAGTGACGAGCAGTACTTC. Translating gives CASSETGTGSDEQYF.

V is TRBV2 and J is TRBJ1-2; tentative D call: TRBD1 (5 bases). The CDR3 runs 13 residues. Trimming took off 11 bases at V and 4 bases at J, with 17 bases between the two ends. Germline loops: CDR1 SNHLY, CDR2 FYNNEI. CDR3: CALLRGAAYGYTF. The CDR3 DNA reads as TGTGCCTTACTTAGGGGCGCAGCCTATGGCTACACCTTC.

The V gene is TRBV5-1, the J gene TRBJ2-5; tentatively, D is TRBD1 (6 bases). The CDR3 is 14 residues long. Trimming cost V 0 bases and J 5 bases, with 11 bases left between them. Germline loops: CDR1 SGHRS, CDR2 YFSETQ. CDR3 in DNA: TGCGCCAGCAGCTTGGAACAGGGCGGCGAGACCCAGTACTTC. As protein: CASSLEQGGETQYF.

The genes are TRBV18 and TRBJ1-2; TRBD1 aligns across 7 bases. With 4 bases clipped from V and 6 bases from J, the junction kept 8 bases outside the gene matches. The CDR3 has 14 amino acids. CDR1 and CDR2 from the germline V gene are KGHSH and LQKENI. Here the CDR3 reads CASSLGQVRDGYTF. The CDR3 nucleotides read TGTGCCAGCTCACTCGGACAGGTCAGGGATGGCTACACCTTC.

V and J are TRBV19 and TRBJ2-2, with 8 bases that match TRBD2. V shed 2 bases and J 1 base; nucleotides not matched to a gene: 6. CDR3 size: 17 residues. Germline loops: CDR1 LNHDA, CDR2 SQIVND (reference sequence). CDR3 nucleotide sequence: TGTGCCAGTAGTATACGACTAGCGACTAAGAACACCGGGGAGCTGTTTTTT. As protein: CASSIRLATKNTGELFF.

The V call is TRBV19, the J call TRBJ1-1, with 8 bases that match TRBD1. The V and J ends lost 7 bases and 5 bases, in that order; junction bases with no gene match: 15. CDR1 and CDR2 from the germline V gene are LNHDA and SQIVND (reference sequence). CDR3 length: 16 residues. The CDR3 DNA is TGTGCCAGTACCGAACAGACAGGGGCGGGTGGGACTGAAGCTTTCTTT. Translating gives CASTEQTGAGGTEAFF.

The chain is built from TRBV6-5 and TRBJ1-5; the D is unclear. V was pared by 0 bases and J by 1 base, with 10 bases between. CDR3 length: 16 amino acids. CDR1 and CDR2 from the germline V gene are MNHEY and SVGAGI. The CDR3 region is CASSYSGVQSNQPQHF. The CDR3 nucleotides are TGTGCCAGCAGTTACTCGGGTGTCCAAAGCAATCAGCCCCAGCATTTT.

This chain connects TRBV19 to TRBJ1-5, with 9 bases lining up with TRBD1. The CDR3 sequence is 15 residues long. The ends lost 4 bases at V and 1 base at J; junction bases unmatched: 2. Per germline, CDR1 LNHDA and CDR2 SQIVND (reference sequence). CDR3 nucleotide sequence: TGTGCCAGTAGTACCACAGGGGGCAGCAATCAGCCCCAGCATTTT. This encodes CASSTTGGSNQPQHF.

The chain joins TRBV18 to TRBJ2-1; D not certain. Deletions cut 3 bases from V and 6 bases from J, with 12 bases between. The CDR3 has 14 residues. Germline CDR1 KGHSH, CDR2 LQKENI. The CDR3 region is CASSPPSRANEQFF. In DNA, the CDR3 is TGTGCCAGCTCACCGCCCTCTCGGGCCAATGAGCAGTTCTTC. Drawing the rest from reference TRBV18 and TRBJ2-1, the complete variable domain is NAGVMQNPRHLVRRRGQEARLRCSPMKGHSHVYWYRQLPEEGLKFMVYLQKENIIDESGMPKERFSAEFPKEGPSILRIQQVVRGDSAAYFCASSPPSRANEQFFGPGTRLTVL.

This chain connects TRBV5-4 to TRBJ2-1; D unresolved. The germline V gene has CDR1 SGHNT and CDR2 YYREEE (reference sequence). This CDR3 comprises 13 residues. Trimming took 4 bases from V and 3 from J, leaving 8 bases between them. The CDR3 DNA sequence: TGTGCCAGCAGCCCCGTGAACTACAATGAGCAGTTCTTC. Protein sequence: CASSPVNYNEQFF.

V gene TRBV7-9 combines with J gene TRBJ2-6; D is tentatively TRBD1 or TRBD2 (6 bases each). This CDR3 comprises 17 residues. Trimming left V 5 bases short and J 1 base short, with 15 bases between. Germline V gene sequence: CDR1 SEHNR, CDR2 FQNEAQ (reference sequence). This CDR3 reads CASSHQRGRSGANVLTF. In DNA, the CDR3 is TGTGCCAGCAGCCATCAAAGGGGGAGGTCTGGGGCCAACGTCCTGACTTTC. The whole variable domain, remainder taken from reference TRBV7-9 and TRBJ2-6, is DTGVSQNPRHKITKRGQNVTFRCDPISEHNRLYWYRQTLGQGPEFLTYFQNEAQLEKSRLLSDRFSAERPKGSFSTLEIQRTEQGDSAMYLCASSHQRGRSGANVLTFGAGSRLTVL.

The CDR3 bases are TGTGCCACCAAGGGACAGGCACACACTGAAGCTTTCTTT. Translation: CATKGQAHTEAFF. The gene calls are TRBV6-5 and TRBJ1-1, with 8 bases identical to TRBD1. CDR3 length equals 13 residues. Germline CDR1 MNHEY, CDR2 SVGAGI. J was trimmed by 3 bases and V by 10 bases; bases with no gene match: 7.

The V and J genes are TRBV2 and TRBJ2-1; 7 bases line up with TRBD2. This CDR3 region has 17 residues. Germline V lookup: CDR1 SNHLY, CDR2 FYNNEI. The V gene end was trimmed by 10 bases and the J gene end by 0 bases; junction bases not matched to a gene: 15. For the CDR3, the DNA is TGTGCCATGGGAGGGATAGCGGGTGGGAGCTCCTACAATGAGCAGTTCTTC. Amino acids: CAMGGIAGGSSYNEQFF.

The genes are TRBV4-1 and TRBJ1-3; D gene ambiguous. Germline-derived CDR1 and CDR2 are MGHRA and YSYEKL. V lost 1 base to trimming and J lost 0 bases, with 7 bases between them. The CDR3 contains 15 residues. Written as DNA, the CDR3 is TGCGCCAGCAGCCAAGCGGTCCCCTCTGGAAACACCATATATTTT. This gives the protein CASSQAVPSGNTIYF.

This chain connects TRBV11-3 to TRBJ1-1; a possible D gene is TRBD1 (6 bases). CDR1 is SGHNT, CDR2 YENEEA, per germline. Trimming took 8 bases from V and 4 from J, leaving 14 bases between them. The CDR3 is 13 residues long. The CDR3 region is CASARTARTEAFF. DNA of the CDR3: TGTGCCAGCGCAAGGACAGCACGCACTGAAGCTTTCTTT.

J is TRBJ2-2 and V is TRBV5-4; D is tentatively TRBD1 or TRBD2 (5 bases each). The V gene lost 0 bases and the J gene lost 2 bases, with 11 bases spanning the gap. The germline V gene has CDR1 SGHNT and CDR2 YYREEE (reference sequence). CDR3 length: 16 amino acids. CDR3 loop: CASSLAPGPNTGELFF. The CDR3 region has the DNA TGTGCCAGCAGCTTGGCACCGGGACCCAACACCGGGGAGCTGTTTTTT.

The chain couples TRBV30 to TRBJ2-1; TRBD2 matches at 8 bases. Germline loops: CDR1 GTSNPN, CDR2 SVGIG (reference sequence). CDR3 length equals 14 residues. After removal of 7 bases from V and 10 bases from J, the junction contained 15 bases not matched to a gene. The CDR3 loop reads CAFGGAGGLGEQFF. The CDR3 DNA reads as TGTGCCTTTGGAGGTGCGGGAGGTCTGGGAGAGCAGTTCTTC.

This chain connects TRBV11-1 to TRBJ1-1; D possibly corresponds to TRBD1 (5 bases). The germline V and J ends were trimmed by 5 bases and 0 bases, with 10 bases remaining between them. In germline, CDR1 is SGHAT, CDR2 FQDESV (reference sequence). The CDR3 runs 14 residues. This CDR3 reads CASSRGGLNTEAFF. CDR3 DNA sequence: TGTGCCAGCAGCCGCGGGGGATTGAACACTGAAGCTTTCTTT.